This TCR beta chain came from a study of blood T cell repertoires in COVID-19 (dated by TCRdb to 2018 to 2020). As for the study more broadly: Collaborator samples came from the United States, Italy and Spain and covered acute and convalescent phases of COVID-19. The repertoires were released in a freely available public database intended as a resource for research on the immune response to SARS-CoV-2. The material from the prospective study consisted of cDNA or gDNA derived from T cells, B-cell-depleted T cells, or PBMCs. Subjects who had been exposed to COVID-19, were actively infected with it, or had recovered from it provided the deeply sampled blood TCRbeta repertoires that made up the dataset. The sample metadata nearly always contained a de-identified subject ID, COVID-19 status, age in years and sex. Where available, HLA class I and class II types were obtained from metadata supplied by the sample provider rather than from assay-based typing. The samples were drawn from two sources: the first 160 participants of the ongoing ImmuneRACE study, and fewer than 1,500 subjects contributed by 6 global collaborators. Overall study outcomes, separate from this receptor: How much clinical and demographic metadata was included differed by source and by participant, and the metadata was provided uncurated.

The CDR3 goes from the cysteine to the phenylalanine over 17 residues. Here the CDR3 DNA is all that survives: 51 bases in frame from base 1. Concerning this clone itself: Its antigen target is currently unknown. Nothing much larger sits one base from this clone, and base qualities are not available.

TCRbeta CDR3 regions were amplified from genomic DNA using the immunoSEQ Assay, a bias-controlled multiplex PCR. In the paper's pipeline: Nucleated cell counts per sample were estimated from amplification of reference gene primers within the assay. To quantify the absolute abundance of each unique TCRbeta CDR3 rearrangement, sequence reads were collapsed and filtered. For each sample, productive Simpson clonality was calculated by taking the square root of Simpson's diversity index across productive rearrangements. TCRdb took over this immuneACCESS table, retaining in-frame rearrangements with V and J assigned. Such tables are incomplete; in checked studies, under half of the missing clones stem from an unresolved V gene, and the remainder is unexplained. V, J and clone size are taken as reported in that table, and D and trimming were inferred from the DNA itself. The sample table lists approximately 30,000 clones, 88% of them with a count of one. More than 20% of the sample comes from the top ten.

Whole blood was collected in K2EDTA tubes by collaborating institutions according to the institutions' own protocols. For TCRbeta analysis, collaborators shipped samples as frozen whole blood, isolated PBMCs, or DNA extracted from either of those sample types. This sequence originates from a woman of 80 years or more with active or convalescent COVID-19. The sequencing input was peripheral blood. This receptor chain uses TRBV1 and TRBJ1-6; the D call TRBD1 from the table was never checked on the DNA. TRBV1 is a pseudogene. The DNA sequence is given as TGCACCAGCAGCCAAGAGGGCAGGGCCGACTATAATTCACCCCTCCACTTT. The encoded protein is CTSSQEGRADYNSPLHF.